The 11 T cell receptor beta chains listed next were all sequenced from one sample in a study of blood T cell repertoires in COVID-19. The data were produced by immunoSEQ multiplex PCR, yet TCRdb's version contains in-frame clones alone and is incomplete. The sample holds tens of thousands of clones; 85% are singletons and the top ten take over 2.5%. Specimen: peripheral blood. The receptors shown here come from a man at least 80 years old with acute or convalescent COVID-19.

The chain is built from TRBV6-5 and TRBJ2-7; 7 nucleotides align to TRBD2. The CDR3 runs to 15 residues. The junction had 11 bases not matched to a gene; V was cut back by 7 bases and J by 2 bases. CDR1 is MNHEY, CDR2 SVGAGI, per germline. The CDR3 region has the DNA TGTGCCAGCAACATGAACATAGGACTAGCCTACGAGCAGTACTTC. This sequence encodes CASNMNIGLAYEQYF.

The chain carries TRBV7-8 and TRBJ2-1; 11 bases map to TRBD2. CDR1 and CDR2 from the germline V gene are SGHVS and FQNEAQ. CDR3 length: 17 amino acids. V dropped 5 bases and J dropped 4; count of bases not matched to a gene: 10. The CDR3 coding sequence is TGTGCCAGCAGCCTCCCCCTCGGACTAGCGGGTTACAATGAGCAGTTCTTC. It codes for CASSLPLGLAGYNEQFF.

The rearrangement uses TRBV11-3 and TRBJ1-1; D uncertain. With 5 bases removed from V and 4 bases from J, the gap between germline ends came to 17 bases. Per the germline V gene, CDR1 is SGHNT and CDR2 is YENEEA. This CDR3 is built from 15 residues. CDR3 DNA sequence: TGTGCCAGCAGCACCGCCGGGATCGGTAGCACTGAAGCTTTCTTT. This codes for CASSTAGIGSTEAFF.

CDR3 residues: CASSGLANLEQYF. In DNA, the CDR3 is TGTGCCAGCAGTGGACTAGCGAACCTCGAGCAGTACTTC. This chain joins TRBV2 and TRBJ2-7; the match to TRBD2 covers 8 bases. Germline V gene data show CDR1 as SNHLY and CDR2 as FYNNEI. The CDR3 consists of 13 residues. The V and J ends lost 4 bases and 6 bases, in that order; junction bases with no gene match: 5.

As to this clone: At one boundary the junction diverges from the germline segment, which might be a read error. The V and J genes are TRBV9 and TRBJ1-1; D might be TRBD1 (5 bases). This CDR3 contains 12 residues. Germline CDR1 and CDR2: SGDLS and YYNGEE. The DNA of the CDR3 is TGTGCCAGCAGCGTAGCCGGGACTGGAGCTTTCTTT. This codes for CASSVAGTGAFF.

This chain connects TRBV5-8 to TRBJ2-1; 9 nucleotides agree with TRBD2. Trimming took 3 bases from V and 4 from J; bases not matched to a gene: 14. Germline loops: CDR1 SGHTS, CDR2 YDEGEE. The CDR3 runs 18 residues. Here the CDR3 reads CASSSLKAGGNVYNEQFF. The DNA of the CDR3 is TGTGCCAGCAGCTCCCTAAAGGCGGGAGGGAACGTTTACAATGAGCAGTTCTTC.

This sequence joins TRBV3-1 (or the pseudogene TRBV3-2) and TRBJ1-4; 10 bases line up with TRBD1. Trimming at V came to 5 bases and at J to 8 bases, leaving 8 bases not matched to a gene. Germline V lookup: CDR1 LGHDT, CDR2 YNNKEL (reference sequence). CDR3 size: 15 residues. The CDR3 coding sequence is TGTGCCAGCAGCAGGAGAGGGACAGGGGCAGAAAAACTGTTTTTT. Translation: CASSRRGTGAEKLFF.

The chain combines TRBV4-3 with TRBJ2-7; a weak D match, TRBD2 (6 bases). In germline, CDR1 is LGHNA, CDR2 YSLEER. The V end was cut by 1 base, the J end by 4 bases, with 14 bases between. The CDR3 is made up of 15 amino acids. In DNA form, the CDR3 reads TGCGCCAGCAGCCAAGGGCCGGGACTGATGTACGAGCAGTACTTC. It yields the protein CASSQGPGLMYEQYF.

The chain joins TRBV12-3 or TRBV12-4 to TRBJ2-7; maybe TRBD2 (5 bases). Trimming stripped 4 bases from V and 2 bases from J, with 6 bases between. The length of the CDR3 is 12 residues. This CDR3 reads CASSSGAYEQYF. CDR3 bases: TGTGCCAGCAGTTCCGGGGCCTACGAGCAGTACTTC.

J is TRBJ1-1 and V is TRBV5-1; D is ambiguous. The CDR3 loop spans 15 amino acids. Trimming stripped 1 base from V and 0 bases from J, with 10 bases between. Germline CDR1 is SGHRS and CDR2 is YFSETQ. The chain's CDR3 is CASSLRRGMNTEAFF. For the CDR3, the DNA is TGCGCCAGCAGCTTGCGGCGAGGGATGAACACTGAAGCTTTCTTT. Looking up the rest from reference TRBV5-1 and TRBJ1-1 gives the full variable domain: KAGVTQTPRYLIKTRGQQVTLSCSPISGHRSVSWYQQTPGQGLQFLFEYFSETQRNKGNFPGRFSGRQFSNSRSEMNVSTLELGDSALYLCASSLRRGMNTEAFFGQGTRLTVV.

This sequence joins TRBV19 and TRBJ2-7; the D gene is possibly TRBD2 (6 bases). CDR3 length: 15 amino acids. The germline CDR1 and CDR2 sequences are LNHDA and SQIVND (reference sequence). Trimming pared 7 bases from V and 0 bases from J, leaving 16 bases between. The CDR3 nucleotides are TGTGCCAGTACCCATGTTGGGCGGGACTCCTACGAGCAGTACTTC. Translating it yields CASTHVGRDSYEQYF.